This TCR beta chain came from a study of T cell clonality in common variable immunodeficiency. The sample holds many counts of this clone. The read gets to within 3 residues of the CDR3 end, and the germline J gene fills in the rest. CDR3 length: 15 amino acids. Germline trimming cut 4 bases from V and 5 bases from J; bases unmatched to any gene: 3. Germline values: CDR1 SGHTA, CDR2 FQGTGA. Profiling relied on immunoSEQ multiplex PCR, and the TCRdb table lists in-frame clones only, not all of them. The sample is made up of about 33,000 clones, none counted only once. The sample was peripheral blood mononuclear cells. The TCR was taken from a person aged 18 to 70 in good health. The rearrangement uses TRBV7-3 and TRBJ2-3; 13 bases align to TRBD2. This CDR3 reads CASSYTSGGGDTQYF. CDR3 DNA, as far as it was read: TGTGCCAGCAGCTACACTAGCGGGGGGGGAGATACG.